This T cell receptor beta chain emerged from a study of CD8 T cells in ankylosing spondylitis. Notes on the study in general: Ankylosing spondylitis blood seemed to carry a telltale TCR beta motif made of fewer than ten highly homologous variants. Several of the motif variants were reported before in synovial fluid and blood from reactive arthritis.

TCRdb reprocessed the 5' RACE reads via MiXCR and lists one record per CDR3 protein. This sample carries 37,000 or so distinct CDR3 sequences, 16% of them seen once, and the ten largest clones take 45%. Note on this clonotype: What it recognizes is unknown.

Deletions cut 9 bases from V and 4 bases from J, with 18 bases between. The CDR3 is 15 residues long. The germline CDR1 and CDR2 sequences are LNHDA and SQIVND (reference sequence). The sequenced sample consisted of blood. This sequence joins TRBV19 and TRBJ2-2; the D call may be TRBD1 or TRBD2 (5 bases each). The TCR sequence derives from a male donor with ankylosing spondylitis or in good health (not recorded which). The CDR3 DNA reads as TGTGCCAGCAGGGACCTCAGGGCCGTCACCGGGGAGCTGTTTTTT. It specifies CASRDLRAVTGELFF.